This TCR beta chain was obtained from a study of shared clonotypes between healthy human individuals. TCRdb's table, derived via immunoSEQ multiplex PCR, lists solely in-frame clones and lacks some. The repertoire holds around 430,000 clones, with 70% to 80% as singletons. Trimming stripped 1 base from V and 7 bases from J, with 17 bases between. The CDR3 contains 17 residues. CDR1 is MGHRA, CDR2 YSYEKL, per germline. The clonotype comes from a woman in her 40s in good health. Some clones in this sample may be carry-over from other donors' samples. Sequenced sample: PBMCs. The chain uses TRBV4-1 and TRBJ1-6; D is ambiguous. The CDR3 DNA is TGCGCCAGCAGCCAAGTGGCCGCGGGGAGCACCAATTCACCCCTCCACTTT. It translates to CASSQVAAGSTNSPLHF.